These T cell receptor beta chains were read from a single sample in a study of identical twins. Via MiXCR, TCRdb re-called the 5' RACE reads, giving one row per CDR3 protein. In the table there are a few hundred thousand distinct CDR3 sequences, nearly 10% of which are singletons. This sample also belongs to another study, concerning yellow fever vaccine responses in identical twins.

Sequenced: PBMCs. Every receptor here comes from a woman younger than 30 in good health. Both conserved end residues are part of each CDR3.

v_gene,CDR3aa
TRBV12-3/TRBV12-4,CASSLGAVYGYTF
TRBV29-1,CSVLDRTGTNTGELFF
TRBV29-1,CSVEAGQPYEQYF
TRBV12-3/TRBV12-4,CASRPTGGNQPQHF
TRBV5-1,CASSSLEAGALEQYF
TRBV5-6,CASSFRGGSVEQYF
TRBV28,CASGPNTEAFF
TRBV18,CASSEQGAKADTQYF
TRBV27,CASSFRSLAGISSETQYF
TRBV20-1,CSGGSSASYEQYF
TRBV4-3,CASSQVFGSGANVLTF
TRBV20-1,CSARAGTGSYEQYF
TRBV12-3/TRBV12-4,CASSFLGGQDTQYF
TRBV11-1,CASSDTGTGGLDGANVLTF
TRBV2,CAAAGDTNTGELFF
TRBV4-2,CASSQGNSGQRFF